This TCR beta chain comes out of a study of cytomegalovirus exposure and HLA in healthy donors. The overall study: A subsequent analysis reported that the 95 to 150 validation repertoires were produced on the same platform that had also been used for the roughly 710 first-cohort repertoires. Whole-study findings and limits: Under in vitro conditions, a few CMV-associated chains were confirmed as specific for CMV antigens. Cytomegalovirus status, reportedly, was diagnosed with high specificity and sensitivity by the classifier. TCR beta chains numbering under 200 were designated cytomegalovirus-associated.

Turning to this clone: No antigen is known for it.

V lost 4 bases, J lost 3 bases, and 10 bases lay in between. The CDR3 sequence is 14 residues long. CDR1 and CDR2 from the germline V gene are MDHEN and SYDVKM. Repertoires were generated with immunoSEQ multiplex PCR, while TCRdb's copy carries only in-frame clones and drops some. The sample lists 110,000 to 150,000 clones; roughly 93% were seen once. The sample consisted of PBMCs. The receptor's source is a young man in good health and CMV-seropositive. V gene TRBV28 combines with J gene TRBJ1-5; D is undetermined. Here the CDR3 reads CASSWETLNQPQHF. In DNA form, the CDR3 reads TGTGCCAGCAGTTGGGAGACCCTCAATCAGCCCCAGCATTTT.